Below are 11 T cell receptor beta chains sequenced from a single sample in a study of cytotoxic CD8 clonotypes in ibrutinib-treated CLL. Produced via immunoSEQ multiplex PCR; TCRdb's table is partial and in-frame only. The sample has about 160,000 clones, 84% seen once. The input for sequencing was PBMCs, taken after 24 months of ibrutinib treatment. These receptors all come from a human donor with chronic lymphocytic leukemia.

V gene TRBV11-1 combines with J gene TRBJ1-3; D unclear. The CDR3 spans 15 residues. Germline assignment: CDR1 SGHAT and CDR2 FQDESV (reference sequence). Trimming cost V 1 base and J 0 bases, with 7 bases left between them. CDR3 region: CASSLEWSSGNTIYF. The DNA of the CDR3 is TGTGCCAGCAGCTTAGAATGGTCCTCTGGAAACACCATATATTTT.

The chain employs TRBV19 and TRBJ1-1, with TRBD1 matching over 9 bases. Germline loops: CDR1 LNHDA, CDR2 SQIVND (reference sequence). This CDR3 contains 13 residues. Trimming removed 6 bases from V and 4 bases from J; junction bases left unmatched: 3. The CDR3 sequence: CASSVQGATEAFF. As DNA, the CDR3 is TGTGCCAGTAGCGTACAGGGGGCCACTGAAGCTTTCTTT.

The CDR3 DNA reads TGTGCCAGCAGTCTACTCCGGGACAGGGAGTTGTCCTACGAGCAGTACTTC. This translates into CASSLLRDRELSYEQYF. The J gene is TRBJ2-7, the V gene TRBV6-4; 9 bases are shared with TRBD1. CDR1 and CDR2 from the germline V gene are MRHNA and SNTAGT. V trimming: 5 bases; J trimming: 1 base; junction bases outside the gene matches: 12. This CDR3 region has 17 residues.

The J gene is TRBJ1-2, the V gene TRBV25-1; possibly TRBD1 for D (6 bases). Per germline, CDR1 MGHDK and CDR2 SYGVNS. This CDR3 spans 14 amino acids. Trimming took off 0 bases at V and 10 bases at J, with 15 bases between the two ends. As DNA, the CDR3 is TGTGCCAGCAGTGAATATTCGTACGGACAGCTCTACACCTTC. Translation gives CASSEYSYGQLYTF.

CDR3 nucleotide sequence: TGTGCCAGCAGCAAAGGGGCAGATGGAAACACCATATATTTT. This translates into CASSKGADGNTIYF. This sequence joins TRBV21-1 and TRBJ1-3; the table assigns TRBD1, which was not confirmed against the DNA. TRBV21-1 counts as a pseudogene. The CDR3 consists of 14 residues.

The rearrangement uses TRBV6-5 and TRBJ1-1; 7 bases fit TRBD1. This CDR3 comprises 15 residues. V lost 6 bases to trimming and J lost 4 bases; unmatched junction nucleotides: 11. The germline V gene encodes CDR1 MNHEY and CDR2 SVGAGI. The CDR3 here is CASSKRGTARTEAFF. The CDR3 DNA sequence: TGTGCCAGCAGCAAAAGAGGGACAGCTCGCACTGAAGCTTTCTTT.

The chain employs TRBV5-1 and TRBJ2-2; 14 bases line up with TRBD2. Trimming removed 4 bases from V and 0 bases from J; junction bases left unmatched: 11. Germline CDR1 and CDR2: SGHRS and YFSETQ. The CDR3 loop spans 20 amino acids. The DNA of the CDR3 is TGCGCCAGCAGCCGGATTCCGGGACTAGCGGGGGCAGCGAACACCGGGGAGCTGTTTTTT. Its translation: CASSRIPGLAGAANTGELFF.

The chain recombines TRBV30 with TRBJ1-2; a weak D match, TRBD1 (5 bases). CDR1 is GTSNPN and CDR2 is SVGIG in the germline V gene (reference sequence). V lost 4 bases and J lost 6, with 15 bases in between. The CDR3 has 13 residues. The CDR3 spells CAWTLAGRHGYTF. The CDR3 coding sequence is TGTGCCTGGACCCTGGCAGGGCGACATGGCTACACCTTC.

The chain has TRBV19 and TRBJ1-5; 10 nucleotides agree with TRBD1. CDR3 length equals 18 residues. CDR1 and CDR2 from the germline V gene are LNHDA and SQIVND (reference sequence). Trimming at V came to 5 bases and at J to 6 bases, leaving 16 bases not matched to a gene. CDR3 residues: CASSARTGGVSVGQPQHF. The CDR3, as DNA: TGTGCCAGTAGTGCCAGGACAGGGGGTGTGAGTGTGGGTCAGCCCCAGCATTTT.

This chain joins TRBV5-1 and TRBJ2-1; 9 bases line up with TRBD1. Per germline, CDR1 SGHRS and CDR2 YFSETQ. The length of the CDR3 is 14 residues. The V and J ends lost 2 bases and 12 bases, in that order; junction bases with no gene match: 9. The CDR3 loop is CASSFPGTGRAQFF. The CDR3 nucleotides read TGCGCCAGCAGCTTTCCCGGGACAGGGCGGGCGCAGTTCTTC.

The rearrangement links TRBV6-4 to TRBJ2-5, with D possibly being TRBD2 (5 bases). This CDR3 region has 17 residues. Trimming pared 6 bases from V and 0 bases from J, leaving 20 bases between. Germline CDR1 is MRHNA and CDR2 is SNTAGT. DNA of the CDR3: TGTGCCAGCAGATTCTATCCTGGACTCCCGTACCAAGAGACCCAGTACTTC. Its protein product is CASRFYPGLPYQETQYF.